This T cell receptor (beta chain) emerged from a study of T cells after yellow fever vaccination. Points from the study as a whole: In FACS-sorted repertoires, abundant clonotypes from the bulk population could appear as contaminants. A minor fraction of clonotypes spanned both CD4 and CD8 compartments. Post-booster repertoires contained most primary-vaccination clones again (roughly 97% CD4, around 89% CD8).

This clonotype showed up many times. Its specificity is unknown. The CDR3 has 11 amino acids. Germline V CDR1 and CDR2: ENHRY, SYGVKD. V lost 10 bases to trimming and J lost 4 bases, with 10 bases between them. A universal primer site and UMIs were added as TCR cDNA was made by 5'RACE template switching. TCRdb reprocessed the 5' RACE reads via MiXCR and lists one record per CDR3 protein. The repertoire includes approximately 70,000 distinct CDR3 sequences, under 8% of them detected once, and under 45% sits in the top ten. The sequencing used CD8+ T cells sorted from PBMCs, collected about 49 days after the first yellow fever vaccination. The V gene is TRBV10-3, the J gene TRBJ1-1, with D perhaps matching TRBD1 (5 bases). This TCR derives from a man aged 18 to 29 who received the YFV17D yellow fever vaccine. The CDR3: CATWGITEAFF. In DNA form, the CDR3 reads TGTGCCACCTGGGGGATCACTGAAGCTTTCTTT.